The next 5 T cell receptor beta chains were all read from a single sample in a study of cytomegalovirus exposure and HLA in healthy donors. 60 Vbeta and 13 Jbeta primers were used in PCR. Libraries were prepared by immunoSEQ multiplex PCR; TCRdb keeps only in-frame clonotypes and omits some of them. The sample lists roughly 170,000 clones; roughly 80% were seen once. Sequenced sample: PBMCs. The receptors come from a young man in good health and CMV-seropositive.

The J gene is TRBJ2-2, the V gene TRBV7-8; unclear D gene. CDR3 length: 12 residues. The germline CDR1 and CDR2 sequences are SGHVS and FQNEAQ. Between the trimmed V and J ends, which lost 9 bases and 5 bases, there was a span of 10 bases. For the CDR3, the DNA is TGTGCCAGACCCACTCCGACCGGGGAGCTGTTTTTT. Its protein is CARPTPTGELFF.

This chain links TRBV25-1 with TRBJ2-5; D possibly corresponds to TRBD2 (6 bases). The CDR3 totals 14 residues. V dropped 5 bases and J dropped 1 base, with 11 bases sitting between them. CDR1 MGHDK and CDR2 SYGVNS come from the germline V gene. The CDR3 sequence is CASSISGLQETQYF. CDR3 DNA: TGTGCCAGCAGTATCTCGGGACTCCAAGAGACCCAGTACTTC. Combining the CDR3 with reference TRBV25-1 and TRBJ2-5 gives the whole variable domain EADIYQTPRYLVIGTGKKITLECSQTMGHDKMYWYQQDPGMELHLIHYSYGVNSTEKGDLSSESTVSRIRTEHFPLTLESARPSHTSQYLCASSISGLQETQYFGPGTRLLVL.

This chain joins TRBV19 and TRBJ2-7; 9 nucleotides align to TRBD1. The J segment lost 5 bases and the V segment lost 5 bases, leaving 7 bases of the junction unmatched. The V gene's germline CDR1 is LNHDA and CDR2 SQIVND (reference sequence). The CDR3 runs to 14 residues. CDR3 sequence reads: CASSAQGASDEQYF. The CDR3 bases are TGTGCCAGTAGTGCACAGGGGGCGTCGGACGAGCAGTACTTC.

The rearrangement joins TRBV11-2 to TRBJ2-7, with a possible D match to TRBD1 (5 bases). Trimming shortened V by 2 bases and J by 7 bases, and 15 bases separated the two germline ends. From germline, CDR1 is SGHAT and CDR2 FQNNGV. The CDR3 spans 14 residues. The CDR3 protein is CASSLNRFNREQYF. The DNA for the CDR3 is TGTGCCAGCAGCTTAAACAGGTTTAACAGGGAGCAGTACTTC.

The rearrangement joins TRBV7-8 to TRBJ2-2; 7 bases agree with TRBD2. Trimming at V came to 5 bases and at J to 6 bases, leaving 9 bases not matched to a gene. The CDR3 extends over 15 amino acids. CDR1 and CDR2 from the germline V gene are SGHVS and FQNEAQ. The CDR3 reads CASSPVGGVSGELFF. CDR3 DNA sequence: TGTGCCAGCAGCCCGGTGGGGGGGGTGTCCGGGGAGCTGTTTTTT.